This T cell receptor (beta chain) was found in a study of T cells in Graves' hyperthyroidism and ophthalmopathy. V was clipped by 4 bases and J by 1 base; unmatched bases: 6. The CDR3 loop spans 15 amino acids. Germline CDR1 is MNHEY and CDR2 is SVGAGI. Graves' hyperthyroidism was deemed stable absent ophthalmopathy progression within 18 months. Source material for PBMCs was around 10 ml fresh peripheral blood. Amplified TCR beta CDR3 regions came from RNA transcripts. The HTBI set primed first-round TCR CDR3 RT-PCR. TCRdb used MiXCR to reprocess the multiplex PCR reads, holding one entry per CDR3 protein. The repertoire holds about 290,000 distinct CDR3 sequences, around 15% seen once, with under 8% in the top ten.

This chain connects TRBV6-5 to TRBJ2-7; 8 bases match TRBD1. The sequenced sample was blood. The source is a woman in her thirties or forties with Graves' hyperthyroidism. CDR3 amino acids: CASSSSGQDSYEQYF. The CDR3, as DNA: TGTGCCAGCAGTTCCTCGGGACAGGATTCCTACGAGCAGTACTTC.